One T cell receptor beta chain is described in this entry. The data were taken from a study of blood T cell repertoires in COVID-19. Study at large: Acute-phase and convalescent COVID-19 samples originated in the United States, Italy and Spain. PBMCs, B-cell-depleted T cells, or T cells were the source of the cDNA or gDNA that made up the material.

During active infection, Seattle patients enrolled and were then monitored through disease. CDR1 is SEHNR and CDR2 is FQNEAQ in the germline V gene (reference sequence). Trimming at V came to 4 bases and at J to 5 bases, leaving 8 bases not matched to a gene. The CDR3 is made up of 16 amino acids. Source study methods: For nucleated cells, counts were estimated from reference gene primer amplification. The data were produced by immunoSEQ multiplex PCR, yet TCRdb's version contains in-frame clones alone and is incomplete. That table supplies the V and J calls and clone size; D and trimming were determined from the DNA. Of fewer than 600,000 clones in the sample, about 88% were seen once.

The chain employs TRBV7-9 and TRBJ2-1; 10 bases match TRBD1. Specimen: peripheral blood. The source is a man between 18 and 35 years old with COVID-19, enrolled during active disease. Here the CDR3 DNA reads TGTGCCAGCAGCTCCCCTGACAGGGGGCGGGACAATGAGCAGTTCTTC. Translating gives CASSSPDRGRDNEQFF.